This entry describes one TCR beta chain. This record comes from a study of blood T cell repertoires in COVID-19. Study in general: The origin of the acute and convalescent COVID-19 samples was the United States, Italy and Spain. T cells, B-cell-depleted T cells, or PBMCs supplied cDNA or gDNA.

Germline V gives CDR1 SGHRS, CDR2 YFSETQ. This CDR3 spans 16 amino acids. V shed 7 bases and J 3 bases; nucleotides not matched to a gene: 13. Assay used: immunoSEQ multiplex PCR; TCRdb lists only in-frame clones, some missing. Counted here are some 400,000 clones, approximately 77% occurring once; the ten biggest clones make up under 1.2%. The TCR originated in a human donor with acute or convalescent COVID-19. The donor label of this sample is uncertain. Sequenced sample: peripheral blood. This chain joins TRBV5-1 and TRBJ2-1; 7 bases agree with TRBD1. DNA of the CDR3: TGCGCCAGCGGACCGGTACAGGGGTCGGGCTACAATGAGCAGTTCTTC. This codes for CASGPVQGSGYNEQFF. Full variable domain (outside the CDR3, taken from reference TRBV5-1 and TRBJ2-1): KAGVTQTPRYLIKTRGQQVTLSCSPISGHRSVSWYQQTPGQGLQFLFEYFSETQRNKGNFPGRFSGRQFSNSRSEMNVSTLELGDSALYLCASGPVQGSGYNEQFFGPGTRLTVL.